This TCR beta chain appears in the sequencing data of a study of OX40 agonist ivuxolimab in advanced cancers. For the study at large: Prior checkpoint blockade (anti-PD-1, anti-PD-L1 or anti-CTLA-4) was permitted; approximately 41% had it.

Data came from immunoSEQ multiplex PCR; TCRdb stores just in-frame clones and leaves some out. The data hold about 66,000 clones, with 91% observed a single time. Study-level results: The authors did not determine the antigen specificity of the expanded peripheral T cells.

Autoimmune disease history or systemic immunosuppression meant exclusion. A note on this clone: What it recognizes is unknown.

The CDR3 is made up of 17 amino acids. Germline CDR1 reads SGHVS; CDR2 reads FNYEAQ. The V and J ends lost 0 bases and 3 bases respectively, with 12 bases between them. Here the sequenced sample was CD4+ or CD8+ T cells sorted from blood, taken in a trial of the OX40 agonist ivuxolimab. This rearrangement joins TRBV7-6 to TRBJ2-6, with D unresolved. The receptor's source is an adult with an advanced solid tumor such as melanoma, head and neck, liver or kidney cancer. The CDR3: CASSLAVGVLGANVLTF. The CDR3 DNA sequence: TGTGCCAGCAGCTTAGCGGTAGGCGTGCTTGGGGCCAACGTCCTGACTTTC.